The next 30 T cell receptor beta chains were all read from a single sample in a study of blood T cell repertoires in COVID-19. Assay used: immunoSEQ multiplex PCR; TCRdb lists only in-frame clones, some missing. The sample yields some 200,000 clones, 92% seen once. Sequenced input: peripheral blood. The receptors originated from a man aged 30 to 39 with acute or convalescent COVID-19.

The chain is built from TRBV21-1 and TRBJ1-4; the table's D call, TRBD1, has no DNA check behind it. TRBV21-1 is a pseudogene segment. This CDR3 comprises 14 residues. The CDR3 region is CASSKDRPGEKLFF. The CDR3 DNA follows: TGTGCCAGCAGCAAGGACAGGCCGGGGGAAAAACTGTTTTTT.

DNA of the CDR3: TGTGCCAGCAGCTTAGCTCTTTGGGCAGGGGACACAGATACGCAGTATTTT. It yields the protein CASSLALWAGDTDTQYF. V and J are TRBV13 and TRBJ2-3, with a tentative D call TRBD1 (6 bases). Germline CDR1 reads PRHDT; CDR2 reads FYEKMQ (reference sequence). V lost 1 base and J lost 2, with 16 bases in between. The CDR3 sequence is 17 residues long.

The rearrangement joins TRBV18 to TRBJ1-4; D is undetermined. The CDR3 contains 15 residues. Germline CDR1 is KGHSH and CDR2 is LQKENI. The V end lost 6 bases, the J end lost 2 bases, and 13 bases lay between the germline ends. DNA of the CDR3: TGTGCCAGCTCCCCCTCGACTCCTACTAATGAAAAACTGTTTTTT. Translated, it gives CASSPSTPTNEKLFF.

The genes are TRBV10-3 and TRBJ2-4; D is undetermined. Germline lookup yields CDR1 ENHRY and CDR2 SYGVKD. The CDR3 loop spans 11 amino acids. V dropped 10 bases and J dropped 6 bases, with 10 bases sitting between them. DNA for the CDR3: TGTGCCACCTTAGCCGGAAACATTCAGTACTTC. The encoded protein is CATLAGNIQYF.

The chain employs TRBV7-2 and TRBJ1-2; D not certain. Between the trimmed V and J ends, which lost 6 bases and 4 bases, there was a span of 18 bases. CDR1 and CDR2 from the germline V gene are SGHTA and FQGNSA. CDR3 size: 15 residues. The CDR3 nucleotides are TGTGCCAGCAGATTATCACCTATAGCGGGCTATGGCTACACCTTC. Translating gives CASRLSPIAGYGYTF.

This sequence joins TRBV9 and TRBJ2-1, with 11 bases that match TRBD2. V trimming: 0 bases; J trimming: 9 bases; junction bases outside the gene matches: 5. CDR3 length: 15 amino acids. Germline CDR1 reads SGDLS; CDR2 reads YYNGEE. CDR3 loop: CASSVDIAGGTEQFF. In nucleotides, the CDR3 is TGTGCCAGCAGCGTAGACATAGCGGGGGGGACTGAGCAGTTCTTC.

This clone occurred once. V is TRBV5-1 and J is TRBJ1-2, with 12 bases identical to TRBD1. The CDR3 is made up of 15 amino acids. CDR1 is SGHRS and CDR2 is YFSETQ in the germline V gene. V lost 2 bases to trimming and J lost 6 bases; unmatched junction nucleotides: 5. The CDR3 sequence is CASSFTGTGGDGYTF. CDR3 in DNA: TGCGCCAGCAGCTTCACCGGGACAGGGGGCGATGGCTACACCTTC. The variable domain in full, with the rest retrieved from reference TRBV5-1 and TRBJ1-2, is KAGVTQTPRYLIKTRGQQVTLSCSPISGHRSVSWYQQTPGQGLQFLFEYFSETQRNKGNFPGRFSGRQFSNSRSEMNVSTLELGDSALYLCASSFTGTGGDGYTFGSGTRLTVV.

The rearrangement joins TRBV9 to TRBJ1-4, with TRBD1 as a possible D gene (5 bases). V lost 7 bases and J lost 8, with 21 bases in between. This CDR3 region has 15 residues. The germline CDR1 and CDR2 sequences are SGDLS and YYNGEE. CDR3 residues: CASARLGGNREKLFF. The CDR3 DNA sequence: TGTGCCAGCGCTCGCTTGGGGGGGAATCGGGAAAAACTGTTTTTT.

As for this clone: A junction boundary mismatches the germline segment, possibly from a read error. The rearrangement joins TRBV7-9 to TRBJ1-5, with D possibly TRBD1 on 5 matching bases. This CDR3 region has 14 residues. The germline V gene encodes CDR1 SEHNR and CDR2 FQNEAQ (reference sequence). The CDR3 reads CASSLGGLNQPQHF. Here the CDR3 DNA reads TGTGCCAGCAGCTTGGGGGGTCTCAATCAACCCCAGCATTTT.

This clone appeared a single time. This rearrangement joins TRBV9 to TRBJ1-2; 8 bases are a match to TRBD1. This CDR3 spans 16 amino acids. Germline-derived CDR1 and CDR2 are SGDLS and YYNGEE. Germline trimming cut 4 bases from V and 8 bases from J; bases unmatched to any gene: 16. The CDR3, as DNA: TGTGCCAGCAGCTTCCGACAGGGGTATGAAGATTGGGGCTACACCTTC. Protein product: CASSFRQGYEDWGYTF.

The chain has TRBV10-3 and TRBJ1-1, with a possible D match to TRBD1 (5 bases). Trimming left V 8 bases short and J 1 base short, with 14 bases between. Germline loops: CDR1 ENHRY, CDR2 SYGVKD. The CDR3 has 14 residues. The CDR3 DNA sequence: TGTGCCATCCAGGCCGGGGGATGGAACACTGAAGCTTTCTTT. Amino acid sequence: CAIQAGGWNTEAFF.

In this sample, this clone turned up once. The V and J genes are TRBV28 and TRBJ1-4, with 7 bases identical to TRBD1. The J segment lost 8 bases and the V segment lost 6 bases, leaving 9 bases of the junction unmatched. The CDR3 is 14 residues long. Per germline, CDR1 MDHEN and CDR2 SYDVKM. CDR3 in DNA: TGTGCCAGCAGGCGCAGGGGGTCTGGCGAAAAACTGTTTTTT. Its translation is CASRRRGSGEKLFF.

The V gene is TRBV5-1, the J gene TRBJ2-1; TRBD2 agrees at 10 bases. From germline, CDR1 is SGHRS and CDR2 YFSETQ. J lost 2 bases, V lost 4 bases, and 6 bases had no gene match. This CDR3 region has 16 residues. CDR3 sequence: CASSVSTSGAYNEQFF. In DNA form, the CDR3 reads TGCGCCAGCAGCGTTTCAACTAGCGGGGCCTACAATGAGCAGTTCTTC.

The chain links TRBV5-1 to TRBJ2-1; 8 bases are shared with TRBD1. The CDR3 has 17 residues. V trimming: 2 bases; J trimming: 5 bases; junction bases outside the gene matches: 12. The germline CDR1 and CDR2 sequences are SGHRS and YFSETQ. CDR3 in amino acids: CASSFISPRQGNNEQFF. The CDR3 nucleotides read TGCGCCAGCAGCTTTATCTCCCCGAGACAGGGGAACAATGAGCAGTTCTTC.

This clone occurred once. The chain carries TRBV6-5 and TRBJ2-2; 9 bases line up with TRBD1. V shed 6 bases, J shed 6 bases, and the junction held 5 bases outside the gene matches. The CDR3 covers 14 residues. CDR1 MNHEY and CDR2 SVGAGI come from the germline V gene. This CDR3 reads CASRSTGGPGELFF. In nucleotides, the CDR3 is TGTGCCAGCAGATCGACAGGGGGTCCCGGGGAGCTGTTTTTT.

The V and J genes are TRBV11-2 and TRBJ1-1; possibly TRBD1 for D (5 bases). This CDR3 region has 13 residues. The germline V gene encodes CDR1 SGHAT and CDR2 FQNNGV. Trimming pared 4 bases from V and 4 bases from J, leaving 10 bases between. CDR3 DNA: TGTGCCAGCAGCTCCCGGGGGACCACTGAAGCTTTCTTT. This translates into CASSSRGTTEAFF.

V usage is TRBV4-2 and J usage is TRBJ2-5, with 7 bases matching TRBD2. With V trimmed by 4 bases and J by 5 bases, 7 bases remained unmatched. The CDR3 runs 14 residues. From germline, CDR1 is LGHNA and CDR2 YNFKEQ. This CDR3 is CASSPASGGETQYF. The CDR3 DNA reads TGTGCCAGCAGCCCCGCTAGCGGAGGGGAGACCCAGTACTTC.

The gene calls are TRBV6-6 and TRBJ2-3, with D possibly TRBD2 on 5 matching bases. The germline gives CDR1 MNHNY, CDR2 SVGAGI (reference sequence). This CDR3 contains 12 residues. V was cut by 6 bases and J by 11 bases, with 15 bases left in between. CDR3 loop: CASRSLSGLQYF. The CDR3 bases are TGTGCCAGCAGGTCCCTAAGCGGCTTGCAGTATTTT.

CDR3 loop: CASSATPEVPNEQFF. The DNA for the CDR3 is TGTGCCAGCAGTGCGACCCCCGAGGTTCCGAATGAGCAGTTCTTC. The chain links TRBV2 to TRBJ2-1; D not resolved. The CDR3 has 15 amino acids. V was shortened by 4 bases and J by 7 bases, with 17 bases between the two germline ends. Germline loops: CDR1 SNHLY, CDR2 FYNNEI. Using reference TRBV2 and TRBJ2-1 for the parts outside the CDR3, the full variable domain is EPEVTQTPSHQVTQMGQEVILRCVPISNHLYFYWYRQILGQKVEFLVSFYNNEISEKSEIFDDQFSVERPDGSNFTLKIRSTKLEDSAMYFCASSATPEVPNEQFFGPGTRLTVL.

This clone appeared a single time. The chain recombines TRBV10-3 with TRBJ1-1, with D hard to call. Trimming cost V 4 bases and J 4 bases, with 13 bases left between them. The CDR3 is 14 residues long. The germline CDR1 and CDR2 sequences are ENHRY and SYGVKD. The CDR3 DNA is TGTGCCATCAGTGCTCCGGAGCTAGGCACTGAAGCTTTCTTT. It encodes CAISAPELGTEAFF.

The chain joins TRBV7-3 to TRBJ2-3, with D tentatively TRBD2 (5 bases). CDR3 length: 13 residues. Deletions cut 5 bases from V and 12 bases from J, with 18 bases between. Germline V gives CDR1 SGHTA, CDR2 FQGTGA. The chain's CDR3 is CASSAQEGTPQYF. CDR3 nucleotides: TGTGCCAGCAGCGCACAAGAGGGCACACCACAGTATTTT. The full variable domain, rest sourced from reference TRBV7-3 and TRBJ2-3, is GAGVSQTPSNKVTEKGKYVELRCDPISGHTALYWYRQSLGQGPEFLIYFQGTGAADDSGLPNDRFFAVRPEGSVSTLKIQRTERGDSAVYLCASSAQEGTPQYFGPGTRLTVL.

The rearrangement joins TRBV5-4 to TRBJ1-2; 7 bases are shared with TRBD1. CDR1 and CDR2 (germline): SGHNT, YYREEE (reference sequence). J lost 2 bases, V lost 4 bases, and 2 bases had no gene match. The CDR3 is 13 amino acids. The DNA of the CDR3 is TGTGCCAGCAGCAAGGGACAGAACTATGGCTACACCTTC. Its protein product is CASSKGQNYGYTF.

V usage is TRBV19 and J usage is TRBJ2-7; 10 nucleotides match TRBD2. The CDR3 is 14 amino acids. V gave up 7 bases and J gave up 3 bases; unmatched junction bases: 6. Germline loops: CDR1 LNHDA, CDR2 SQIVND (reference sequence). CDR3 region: CASKASGGFYEQYF. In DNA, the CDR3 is TGTGCCAGTAAGGCTAGCGGGGGCTTCTACGAGCAGTACTTC.

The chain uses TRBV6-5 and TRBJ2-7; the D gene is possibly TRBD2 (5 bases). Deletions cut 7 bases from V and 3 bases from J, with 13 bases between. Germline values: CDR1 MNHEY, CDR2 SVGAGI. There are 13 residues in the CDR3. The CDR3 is CASNQAVFYEQYF. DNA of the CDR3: TGTGCCAGCAACCAAGCGGTTTTCTACGAGCAGTACTTC.

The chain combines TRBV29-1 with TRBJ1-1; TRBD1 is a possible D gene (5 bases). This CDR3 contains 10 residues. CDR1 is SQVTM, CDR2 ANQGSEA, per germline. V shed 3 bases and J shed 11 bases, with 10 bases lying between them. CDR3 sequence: CSVEGGEAFF. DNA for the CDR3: TGCAGCGTTGAGGGGGGTGAGGCTTTCTTT.

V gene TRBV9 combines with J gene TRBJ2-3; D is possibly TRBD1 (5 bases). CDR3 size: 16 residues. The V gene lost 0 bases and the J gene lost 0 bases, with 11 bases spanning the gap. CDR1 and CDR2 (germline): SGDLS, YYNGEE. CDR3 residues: CASSVGAGLSTDTQYF. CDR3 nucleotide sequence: TGTGCCAGCAGCGTAGGGGCAGGGTTGAGCACAGATACGCAGTATTTT.

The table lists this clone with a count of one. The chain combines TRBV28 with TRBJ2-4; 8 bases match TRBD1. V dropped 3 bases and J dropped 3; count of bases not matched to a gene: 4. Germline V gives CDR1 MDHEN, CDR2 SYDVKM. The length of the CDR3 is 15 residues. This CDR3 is CASSFQGADKNIQYF. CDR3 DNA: TGTGCCAGCAGTTTCCAGGGGGCAGACAAAAACATTCAGTACTTC.

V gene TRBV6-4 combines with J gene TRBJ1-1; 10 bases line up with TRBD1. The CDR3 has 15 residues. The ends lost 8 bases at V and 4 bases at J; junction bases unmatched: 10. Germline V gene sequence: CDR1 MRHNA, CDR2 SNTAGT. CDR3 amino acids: CASSSGTGARTEAFF. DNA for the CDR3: TGTGCCAGCTCGTCCGGGACAGGGGCCCGCACTGAAGCTTTCTTT.

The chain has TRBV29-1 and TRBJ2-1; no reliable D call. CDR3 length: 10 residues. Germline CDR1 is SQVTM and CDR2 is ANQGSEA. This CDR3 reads CSGRDNEQFF. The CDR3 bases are TGCAGTGGTAGAGACAATGAGCAGTTCTTC.

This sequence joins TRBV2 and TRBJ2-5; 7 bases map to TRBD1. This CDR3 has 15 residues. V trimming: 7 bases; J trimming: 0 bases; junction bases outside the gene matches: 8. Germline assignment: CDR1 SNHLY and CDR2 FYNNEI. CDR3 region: CASTRTGGYQETQYF. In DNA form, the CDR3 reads TGTGCCAGCACCAGGACAGGCGGCTACCAAGAGACCCAGTACTTC. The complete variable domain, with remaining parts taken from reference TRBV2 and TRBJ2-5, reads EPEVTQTPSHQVTQMGQEVILRCVPISNHLYFYWYRQILGQKVEFLVSFYNNEISEKSEIFDDQFSVERPDGSNFTLKIRSTKLEDSAMYFCASTRTGGYQETQYFGPGTRLLVL.